These T cell receptor beta chains were read from a single sample in a study of blood T cell repertoires in COVID-19. The assay was immunoSEQ multiplex PCR, and TCRdb's table has in-frame clones only and misses some. The profile shows approximately 470,000 clones, 70% to 90% of them singletons. Material: peripheral blood. All receptors derive from a human donor in a cohort sampled during active COVID-19. The CDR3 runs from the conserved cysteine through the conserved F or W.

>TRBJ2-2|TRBV28
CASSSGQGRRTGELFF
>TRBJ2-7|TRBV11-2
CASSLAGTSVDEQYF
>TRBJ1-1|TRBV28
CASSLTRPEAFF
>TRBJ1-2|TRBV5-1
CASSLGQGARGYTF
>TRBJ2-1|TRBV5-1
CASRFYSGEQFF
>TRBJ2-5|TRBV11-2
CASSTGLAGGLETQYF
>TRBJ2-7|TRBV6-6
CASSRRTAYEQYF
>TRBJ2-3|TRBV3-1/TRBV3-2
CASSLRAQGITDTQYF
>TRBJ2-1|TRBV13
CASSSSRGGSSYNEQFF
>TRBJ2-2|TRBV6-5
CASSLQVYTGELFF
>TRBJ2-5|TRBV30
CAWSIAGGETQYF
>TRBJ2-7|TRBV28
CAVTGLAIYEQYF
>TRBJ2-1|TRBV3-1/TRBV3-2
CASRGLASYNEQFF
>TRBJ2-1|TRBV6-4
CASSQEAERDQFF
>TRBJ2-2|TRBV12-5
CASGFPPTGGPGELFF
>TRBJ2-3|TRBV6-5
CASVGYTDTQYF
>TRBJ2-1|TRBV18
CASSDQLAGGVNEQFF
>TRBJ1-1|TRBV28
CASRDPGDGEAFF
>TRBJ1-5|TRBV19
CASTGPGQGGNQPQHF
>TRBJ1-3|TRBV5-4
CASSYQIAPIYF
>TRBJ2-7|TRBV4-1
CASSQADRGSSYEQYF
>TRBJ2-5|TRBV3-1/TRBV3-2
CASSHLPSGQETQYF
>TRBJ2-3|TRBV5-1
CASIDRRGGDTQYF
>TRBJ1-6|TRBV7-2
CASSLGLTGGPLHF
>TRBJ2-1|TRBV9
CASSATGGSSYNEQFF
>TRBJ1-3|TRBV5-5
CASRYDNWGNTIYF
>TRBJ2-1|TRBV3-1/TRBV3-2
CASSPMLRGNEQFF
>TRBJ1-1|TRBV10-3
CAISQSQAEAFF
>TRBJ1-5|TRBV6-8
CASSSSMGFGGPFNSNQPQHF
>TRBJ2-7|TRBV24-1
CATSDSLSYEQYF